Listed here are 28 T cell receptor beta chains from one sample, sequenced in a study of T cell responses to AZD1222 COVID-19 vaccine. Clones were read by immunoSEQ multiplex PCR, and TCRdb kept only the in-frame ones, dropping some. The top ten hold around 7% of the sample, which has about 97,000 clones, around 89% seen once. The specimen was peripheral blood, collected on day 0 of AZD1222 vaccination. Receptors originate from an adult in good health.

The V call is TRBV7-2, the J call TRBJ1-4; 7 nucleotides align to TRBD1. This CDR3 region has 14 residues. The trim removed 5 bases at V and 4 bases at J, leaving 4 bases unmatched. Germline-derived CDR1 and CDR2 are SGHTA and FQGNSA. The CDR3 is CASSIRGGNEKLFF. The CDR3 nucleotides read TGTGCCAGCAGCATCAGGGGGGGTAATGAAAAACTGTTTTTT.

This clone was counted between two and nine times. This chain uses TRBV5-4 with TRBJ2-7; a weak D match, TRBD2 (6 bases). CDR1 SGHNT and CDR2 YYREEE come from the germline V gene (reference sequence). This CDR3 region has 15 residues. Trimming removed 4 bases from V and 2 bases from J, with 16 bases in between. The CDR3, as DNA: TGTGCCAGCAGCCCCGGAGGGGCGATAACCTACGAGCAGTACTTC. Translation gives CASSPGGAITYEQYF.

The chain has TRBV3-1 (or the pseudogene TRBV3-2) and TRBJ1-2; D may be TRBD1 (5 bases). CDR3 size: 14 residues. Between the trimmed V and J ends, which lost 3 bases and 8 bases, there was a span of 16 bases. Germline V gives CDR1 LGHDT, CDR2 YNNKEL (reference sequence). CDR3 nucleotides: TGTGCCAGCAGCCACGAAGACGGGGCTGAGGGCTACACCTTC. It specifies CASSHEDGAEGYTF.

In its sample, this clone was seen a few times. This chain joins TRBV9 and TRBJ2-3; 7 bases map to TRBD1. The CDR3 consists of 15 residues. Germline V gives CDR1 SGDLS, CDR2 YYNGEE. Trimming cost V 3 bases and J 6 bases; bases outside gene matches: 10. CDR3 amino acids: CASSAATGMSDTQYF. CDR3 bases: TGTGCCAGCAGCGCGGCGACAGGGATGTCTGATACGCAGTATTTT.

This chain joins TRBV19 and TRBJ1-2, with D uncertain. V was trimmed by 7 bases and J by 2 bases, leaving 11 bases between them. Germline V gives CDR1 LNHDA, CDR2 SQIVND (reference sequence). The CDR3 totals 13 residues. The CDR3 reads CASTEDGNYGYTF. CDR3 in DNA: TGTGCCAGTACCGAAGACGGAAACTATGGCTACACCTTC.

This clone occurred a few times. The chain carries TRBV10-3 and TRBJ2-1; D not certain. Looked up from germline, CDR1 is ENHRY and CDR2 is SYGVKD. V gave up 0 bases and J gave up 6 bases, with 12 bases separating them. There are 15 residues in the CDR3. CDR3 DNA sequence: TGTGCCATCAGTGAGTCGATAAACTCCGCCAATGAGCAGTTCTTC. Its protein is CAISESINSANEQFF.

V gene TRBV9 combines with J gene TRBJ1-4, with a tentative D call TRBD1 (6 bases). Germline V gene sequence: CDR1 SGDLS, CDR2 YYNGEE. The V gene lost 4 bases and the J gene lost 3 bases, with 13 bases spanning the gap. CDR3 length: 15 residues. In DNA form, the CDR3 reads TGTGCCAGCAGCCCAGAGGGGGGGTCTAATGAAAAACTGTTTTTT. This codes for CASSPEGGSNEKLFF.

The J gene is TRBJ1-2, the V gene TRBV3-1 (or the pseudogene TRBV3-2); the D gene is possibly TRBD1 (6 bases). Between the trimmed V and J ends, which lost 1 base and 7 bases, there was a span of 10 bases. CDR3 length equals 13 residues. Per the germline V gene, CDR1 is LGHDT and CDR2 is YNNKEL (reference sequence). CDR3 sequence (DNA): TGTGCCAGCAGCCAAGCAGGGGTCGGTGGCTACACCTTC. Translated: CASSQAGVGGYTF.

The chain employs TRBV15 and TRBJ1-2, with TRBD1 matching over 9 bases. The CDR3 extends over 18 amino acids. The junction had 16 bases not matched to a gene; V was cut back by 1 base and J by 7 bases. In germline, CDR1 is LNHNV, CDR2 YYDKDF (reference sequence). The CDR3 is CATSRASGTGPARGGYTF. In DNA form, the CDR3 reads TGTGCCACCAGCAGAGCATCCGGGACAGGGCCAGCTCGGGGTGGCTACACCTTC.

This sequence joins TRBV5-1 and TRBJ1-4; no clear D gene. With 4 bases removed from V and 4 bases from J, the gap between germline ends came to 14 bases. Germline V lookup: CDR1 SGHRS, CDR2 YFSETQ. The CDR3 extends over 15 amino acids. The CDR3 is CASSQLGSSNEKLFF. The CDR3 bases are TGCGCCAGCAGCCAACTCGGCTCCAGTAATGAAAAACTGTTTTTT. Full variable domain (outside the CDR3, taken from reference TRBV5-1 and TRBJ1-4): KAGVTQTPRYLIKTRGQQVTLSCSPISGHRSVSWYQQTPGQGLQFLFEYFSETQRNKGNFPGRFSGRQFSNSRSEMNVSTLELGDSALYLCASSQLGSSNEKLFFGSGTQLSVL.

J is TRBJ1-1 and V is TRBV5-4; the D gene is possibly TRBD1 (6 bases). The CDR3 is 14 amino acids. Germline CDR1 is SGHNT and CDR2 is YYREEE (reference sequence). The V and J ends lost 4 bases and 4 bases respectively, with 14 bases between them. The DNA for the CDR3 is TGTGCCAGCAGCCCGGGGGGGGCGCTCACTGAAGCTTTCTTT. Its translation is CASSPGGALTEAFF.

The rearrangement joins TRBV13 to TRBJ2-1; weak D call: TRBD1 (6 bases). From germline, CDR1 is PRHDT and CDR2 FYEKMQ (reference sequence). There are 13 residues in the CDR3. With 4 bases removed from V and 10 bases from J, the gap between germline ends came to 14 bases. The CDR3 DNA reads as TGTGCCAGCAGCTCTTTGACAGGTCGGGAGCAGTTCTTC. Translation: CASSSLTGREQFF.

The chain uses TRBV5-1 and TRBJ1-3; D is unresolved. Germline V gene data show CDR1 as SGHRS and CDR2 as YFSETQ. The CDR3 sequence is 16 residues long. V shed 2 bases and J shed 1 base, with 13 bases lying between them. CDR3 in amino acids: CASSFQSGLSGNTIYF. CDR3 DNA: TGCGCCAGCAGCTTTCAGTCAGGATTATCTGGAAACACCATATATTTT.

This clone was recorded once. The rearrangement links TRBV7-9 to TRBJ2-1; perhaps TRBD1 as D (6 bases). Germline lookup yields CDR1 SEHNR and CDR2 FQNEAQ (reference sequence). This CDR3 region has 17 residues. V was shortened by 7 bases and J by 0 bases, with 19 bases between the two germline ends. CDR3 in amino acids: CASTNAQGFGSYNEQFF. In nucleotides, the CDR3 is TGTGCCAGCACCAATGCACAGGGTTTTGGCTCCTACAATGAGCAGTTCTTC.

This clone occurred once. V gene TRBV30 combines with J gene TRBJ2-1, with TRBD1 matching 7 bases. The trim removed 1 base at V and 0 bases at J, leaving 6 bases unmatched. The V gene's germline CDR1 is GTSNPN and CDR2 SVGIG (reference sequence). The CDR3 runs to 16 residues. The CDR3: CAWSEGWDSSYNEQFF. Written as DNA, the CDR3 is TGTGCCTGGAGTGAAGGATGGGACAGCTCCTACAATGAGCAGTTCTTC.

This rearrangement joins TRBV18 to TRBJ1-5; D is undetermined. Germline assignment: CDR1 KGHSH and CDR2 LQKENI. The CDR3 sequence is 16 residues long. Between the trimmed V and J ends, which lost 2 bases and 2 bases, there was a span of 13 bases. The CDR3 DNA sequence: TGTGCCAGCTCACCAAGGACCGAGGGCGGCAATCAGCCCCAGCATTTT. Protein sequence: CASSPRTEGGNQPQHF.

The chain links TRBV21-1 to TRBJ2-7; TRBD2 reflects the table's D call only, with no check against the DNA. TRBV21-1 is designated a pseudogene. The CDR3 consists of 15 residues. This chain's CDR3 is CASSKATGGSYEQYF. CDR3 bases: TGTGCCAGCAGCAAAGCCACGGGAGGTTCCTACGAGCAGTACTTC.

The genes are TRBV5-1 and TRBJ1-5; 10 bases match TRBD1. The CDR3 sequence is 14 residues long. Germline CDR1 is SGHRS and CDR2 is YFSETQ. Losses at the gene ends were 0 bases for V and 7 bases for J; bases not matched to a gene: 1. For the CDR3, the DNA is TGCGCCAGCAGCTTGGGGACAGGGGGGCAGCCCCAGCATTTT. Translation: CASSLGTGGQPQHF.

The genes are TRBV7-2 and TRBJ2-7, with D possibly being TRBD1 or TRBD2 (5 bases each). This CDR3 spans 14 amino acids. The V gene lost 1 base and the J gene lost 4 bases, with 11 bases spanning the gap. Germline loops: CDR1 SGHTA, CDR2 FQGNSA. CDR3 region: CASSLERGLYEQYF. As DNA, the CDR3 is TGTGCCAGCAGCTTAGAGAGGGGCCTATACGAGCAGTACTTC.

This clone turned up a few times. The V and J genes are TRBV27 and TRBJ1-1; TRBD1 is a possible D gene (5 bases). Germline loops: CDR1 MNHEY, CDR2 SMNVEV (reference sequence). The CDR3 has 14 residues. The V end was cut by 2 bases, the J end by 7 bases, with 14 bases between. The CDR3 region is CASSLRERGFEAFF. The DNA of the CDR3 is TGTGCCAGCAGTTTAAGAGAGCGGGGGTTTGAAGCTTTCTTT.

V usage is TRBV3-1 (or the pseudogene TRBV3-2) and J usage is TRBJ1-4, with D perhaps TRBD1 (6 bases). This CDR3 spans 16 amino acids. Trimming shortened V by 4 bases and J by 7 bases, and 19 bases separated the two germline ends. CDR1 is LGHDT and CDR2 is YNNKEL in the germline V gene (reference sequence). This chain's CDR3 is CASSPWGAGAGEKLFF. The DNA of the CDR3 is TGTGCCAGCAGCCCGTGGGGGGCCGGGGCCGGTGAAAAACTGTTTTTT.

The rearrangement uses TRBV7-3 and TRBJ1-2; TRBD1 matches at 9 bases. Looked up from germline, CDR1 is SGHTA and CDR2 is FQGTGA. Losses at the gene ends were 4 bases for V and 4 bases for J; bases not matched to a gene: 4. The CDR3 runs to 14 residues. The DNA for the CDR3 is TGTGCCAGCAGCTATACAGGGGGCGGCTATGGCTACACCTTC. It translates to CASSYTGGGYGYTF.

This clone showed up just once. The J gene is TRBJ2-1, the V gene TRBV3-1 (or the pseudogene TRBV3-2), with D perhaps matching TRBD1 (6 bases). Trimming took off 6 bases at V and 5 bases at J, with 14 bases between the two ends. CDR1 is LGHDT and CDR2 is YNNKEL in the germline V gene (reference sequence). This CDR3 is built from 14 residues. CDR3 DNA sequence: TGTGCCAGCAGTTACAGGGATCTTCACAATGAGCAGTTCTTC. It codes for CASSYRDLHNEQFF.

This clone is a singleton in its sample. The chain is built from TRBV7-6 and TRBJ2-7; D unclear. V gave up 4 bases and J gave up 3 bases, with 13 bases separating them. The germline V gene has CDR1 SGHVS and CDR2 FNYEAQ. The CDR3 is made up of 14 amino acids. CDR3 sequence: CASSWGSTNYEQYF. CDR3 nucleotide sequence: TGTGCCAGCAGCTGGGGATCTACCAACTACGAGCAGTACTTC.

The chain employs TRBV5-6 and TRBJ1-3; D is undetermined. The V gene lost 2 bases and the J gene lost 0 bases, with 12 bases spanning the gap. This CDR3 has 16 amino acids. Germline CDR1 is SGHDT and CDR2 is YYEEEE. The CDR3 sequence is CASSLTTASSGNTIYF. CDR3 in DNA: TGTGCCAGCAGCTTAACGACGGCCAGCTCTGGAAACACCATATATTTT. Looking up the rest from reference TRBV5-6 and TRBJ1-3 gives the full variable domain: DAGVTQSPTHLIKTRGQQVTLRCSPKSGHDTVSWYQQALGQGPQFIFQYYEEEERQRGNFPDRFSGHQFPNYSSELNVNALLLGDSALYLCASSLTTASSGNTIYFGEGSWLTVV.

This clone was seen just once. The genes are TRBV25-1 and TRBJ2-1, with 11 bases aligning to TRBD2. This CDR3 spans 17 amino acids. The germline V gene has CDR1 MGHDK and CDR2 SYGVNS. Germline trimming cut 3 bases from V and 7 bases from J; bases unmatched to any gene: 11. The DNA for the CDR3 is TGTGCCAGCAGTGAGACTAGCGGGAATGCTTGGATAAATGAGCAGTTCTTC. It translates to CASSETSGNAWINEQFF.

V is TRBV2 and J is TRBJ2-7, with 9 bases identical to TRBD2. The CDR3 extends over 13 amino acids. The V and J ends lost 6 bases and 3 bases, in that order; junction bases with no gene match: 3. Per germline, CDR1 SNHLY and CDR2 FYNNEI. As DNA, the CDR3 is TGTGCCAGCAGGGTTAGCGGGAGCTACGAGCAGTACTTC. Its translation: CASRVSGSYEQYF.

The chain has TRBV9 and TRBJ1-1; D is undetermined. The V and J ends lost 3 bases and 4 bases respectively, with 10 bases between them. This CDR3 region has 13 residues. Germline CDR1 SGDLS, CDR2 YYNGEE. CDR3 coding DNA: TGTGCCAGCAGCGCCGGTTGGGGCACTGAAGCTTTCTTT. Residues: CASSAGWGTEAFF.